This T cell receptor (beta chain) appears in the sequencing data of a study of T cell changes during pregnancy in multiple sclerosis. This table comes from immunoSEQ multiplex PCR, and its TCRdb copy is limited to in-frame clones, with some not included. This table has approximately 130,000 clones, approximately 96% appearing once. The CDR3 is 18 amino acids. The junction had 8 bases not matched to a gene; V was cut back by 5 bases and J by 1 base. Germline-derived CDR1 and CDR2 are SGHTA and FQGNSA. The specimen comprised peripheral blood, sampled after pregnancy. The chain carries TRBV7-2 and TRBJ2-1; TRBD2 matches 13 bases. The sequence was collected from a female donor with multiple sclerosis, enrolled in a pregnancy study. DNA of the CDR3: TGTGCCAGCAGCGGCCGGACTAGCGGGAGAAGGTCCTACAATGAGCAGTTCTTC. This codes for CASSGRTSGRRSYNEQFF.